This TCR beta chain was recovered during a study of blood T cell repertoires in COVID-19. Study overall: The United States, Italy and Spain supplied acute and convalescent COVID-19 samples. In each case, the material was cDNA or gDNA derived from T cells, B-cell-depleted T cells, or PBMCs.

Source study methods: Amplification from reference gene primers served as the basis for estimated nucleated cell counts. TCRdb's copy holds only in-frame clones and misses some; the assay was immunoSEQ multiplex PCR. V, J and clone size are taken as reported in that table, and D and trimming were inferred from the DNA itself. The top ten clones hold roughly 2.2% of a sample with 200,000 to 250,000 clones, over 75% of them seen once. Looked up from germline, CDR1 is SGHRS and CDR2 is YFSETQ. The CDR3 spans 16 residues. The V and J ends lost 3 bases and 2 bases, in that order; junction bases with no gene match: 6. Seattle's enrolled individuals joined amid active infection and were then monitored longitudinally.

The sequenced sample was peripheral blood. This TCR was recovered from a woman aged 70-85 years with COVID-19, enrolled during active disease. The chain joins TRBV5-1 to TRBJ2-3; 10 bases line up with TRBD1. Here the CDR3 reads CASSSDRQGATDTQYF. CDR3 sequence (DNA): TGCGCCAGCAGCTCCGATCGACAGGGGGCCACAGATACGCAGTATTTT.